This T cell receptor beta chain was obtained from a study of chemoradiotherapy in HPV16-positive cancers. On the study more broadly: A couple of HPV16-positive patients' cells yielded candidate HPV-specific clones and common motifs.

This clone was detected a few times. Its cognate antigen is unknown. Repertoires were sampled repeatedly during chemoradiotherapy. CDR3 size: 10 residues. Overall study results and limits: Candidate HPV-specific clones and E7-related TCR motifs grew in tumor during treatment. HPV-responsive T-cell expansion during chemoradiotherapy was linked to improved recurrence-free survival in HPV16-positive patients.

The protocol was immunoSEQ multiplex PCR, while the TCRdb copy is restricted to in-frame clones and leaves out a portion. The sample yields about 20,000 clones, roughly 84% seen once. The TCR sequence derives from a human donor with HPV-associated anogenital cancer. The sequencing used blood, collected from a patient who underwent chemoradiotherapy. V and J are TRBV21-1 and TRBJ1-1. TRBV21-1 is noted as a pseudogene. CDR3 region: CASSKEEAFF. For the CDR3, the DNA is TGTGCCAGCAGCAAAGAGGAGGCTTTCTTT.